A single sample gave rise to the 27 T cell receptor beta chains below, sequenced in a study of T cells in Graves' hyperthyroidism and ophthalmopathy. Regions amplified from RNA transcripts were the TCR beta CDR3 regions. First-round RT-PCR with HTBI primers amplified the TCR CDR3 region. Using its own MiXCR run on the multiplex PCR reads, TCRdb lists one record per CDR3 protein. Of around 200,000 distinct CDR3 sequences listed, about 17% are singletons. The source material was blood. These receptor sequences come from a man aged 40-49 years with Graves' hyperthyroidism.

The chain couples TRBV7-3 to TRBJ2-1; tentatively, D is TRBD2 (7 bases). The CDR3 covers 13 residues. Germline lookup yields CDR1 SGHTA and CDR2 FQGTGA. Trimming shortened V by 10 bases and J by 9 bases, and 19 bases separated the two germline ends. In DNA, the CDR3 is TGTGCCACCAGAAAGGGGGGGACGGGTGAGCAGTTCTTC. Translation: CATRKGGTGEQFF. Full variable domain (missing parts from reference TRBV7-3 and TRBJ2-1): GAGVSQTPSNKVTEKGKYVELRCDPISGHTALYWYRQSLGQGPEFLIYFQGTGAADDSGLPNDRFFAVRPEGSVSTLKIQRTERGDSAVYLCATRKGGTGEQFFGPGTRLTVL.

In this sample, this clonotype turned up a few times. This rearrangement joins TRBV7-2 to TRBJ1-3, with unresolved D. Germline values: CDR1 SGHTA, CDR2 FQGNSA. The CDR3 sequence is 14 residues long. Between the trimmed V and J ends, which lost 6 bases and 0 bases, there was a span of 9 bases. CDR3 sequence: CASRRPSSGNTIYF. In nucleotides, the CDR3 is TGTGCCAGCAGGCGACCTAGCTCTGGAAACACCATATATTTT.

In this sample, this clonotype turned up many times. CDR3 region: CSAGGQFYGYTF. In DNA, the CDR3 is TGCAGCGCCGGGGGGCAGTTCTATGGCTACACCTTC. J is TRBJ1-2 and V is TRBV29-1, with D possibly TRBD1 on 6 matching bases. The CDR3 has 12 amino acids. Germline CDR1 reads SQVTM; CDR2 reads ANQGSEA. V dropped 7 bases and J dropped 4 bases, with 13 bases sitting between them.

This rearrangement joins TRBV6-2 or TRBV6-3 to TRBJ1-6; TRBD1 might be the D (6 bases). Per the germline V gene, CDR1 is MNHEY and CDR2 is SVGEGT. The length of the CDR3 is 12 residues. V was shortened by 9 bases and J by 15 bases, with 18 bases between the two germline ends. The CDR3 is CASTGGKIILHF. CDR3 sequence (DNA): TGTGCCAGTACGGGGGGCAAGATTATCCTCCACTTT.

This clonotype was seen ten or more times. This chain connects TRBV19 to TRBJ1-2; D not resolved. The germline gives CDR1 LNHDA, CDR2 SQIVND (reference sequence). CDR3 length equals 13 residues. Trimming took off 8 bases at V and 7 bases at J, with 17 bases between the two ends. The CDR3 sequence is CASQYTGYGGYTF. The CDR3 nucleotides read TGTGCCAGTCAATACACCGGGTACGGTGGCTACACCTTC.

The sample holds a few counts of this clonotype. The chain couples TRBV7-2 to TRBJ2-7, with D possibly matching TRBD1 (6 bases). Germline V gene data show CDR1 as SGHTA and CDR2 as FQGNSA. This CDR3 has 15 amino acids. V lost 5 bases and J lost 0, with 14 bases in between. CDR3 loop: CASSPDGTFSYEQYF. The CDR3 nucleotides read TGTGCCAGCAGCCCAGATGGGACATTCTCCTACGAGCAGTACTTC.

At least ten counts were recorded for this clonotype. The chain has TRBV12-3 or TRBV12-4 and TRBJ2-2; D might be TRBD2 (5 bases). The ends were cut back, 7 bases at V and 4 bases at J, with 13 bases in the middle. The CDR3 contains 14 residues. The CDR3 region has the DNA TGTGCCAGCAAGGTTATGGCGGGCACCGGGGAGCTGTTTTTT. Its translation is CASKVMAGTGELFF.

This clonotype was counted ten times or more. The chain is built from TRBV28 and TRBJ2-1; 11 bases are shared with TRBD1. The junction had 6 bases not matched to a gene; V was cut back by 5 bases and J by 3 bases. This CDR3 is built from 16 residues. CDR1 and CDR2 (germline): MDHEN, SYDVKM. The CDR3 DNA reads TGTGCCAGCAGTACTCCCGGGACAGGGGGCTACAATGAGCAGTTCTTC. Its protein product is CASSTPGTGGYNEQFF.

This clonotype was detected a few times. CDR3 sequence reads: CASSLQERSQPQHF. DNA for the CDR3: TGTGCCAGCAGCTTACAGGAGCGTAGTCAGCCCCAGCATTTT. This chain links TRBV7-2 with TRBJ1-5; D gene unclear. The V end was cut by 2 bases, the J end by 6 bases, with 11 bases between. Germline lookup yields CDR1 SGHTA and CDR2 FQGNSA. There are 14 residues in the CDR3.

In its sample, this clonotype was seen many times. The V and J genes are TRBV6-1 and TRBJ1-2; D is uncertain. Trimming removed 7 bases at V and 3 bases at J, with 15 bases between. Looked up from germline, CDR1 is MNHNS and CDR2 is SASEGT. The length of the CDR3 is 14 residues. The CDR3 spells CASTPFGRDYGYTF. In DNA, the CDR3 is TGTGCCAGCACTCCCTTTGGCCGGGACTATGGCTACACCTTC.

Many counts were recorded for this clonotype. V is TRBV28 and J is TRBJ1-5, with D tentatively TRBD1 (5 bases). Trimming cost V 6 bases and J 0 bases, with 9 bases left between them. CDR3 length equals 14 residues. Germline CDR1 MDHEN, CDR2 SYDVKM. DNA of the CDR3: TGTGCCAGCAGCCAGGGTCTTAGCAATCAGCCCCAGCATTTT. Protein sequence: CASSQGLSNQPQHF. The full variable domain, with the rest looked up from reference TRBV28 and TRBJ1-5, is DVKVTQSSRYLVKRTGEKVFLECVQDMDHENMFWYRQDPGLGLRLIYFSYDVKMKEKGDIPEGYSVSREKKERFSLILESASTNQTSMYLCASSQGLSNQPQHFGDGTRLSIL.

This clonotype was seen at least ten times. This rearrangement joins TRBV7-2 to TRBJ1-1; no clear D gene. V lost 2 bases, J lost 3 bases, and 7 bases lay in between. The germline CDR1 and CDR2 sequences are SGHTA and FQGNSA. The CDR3 runs 13 residues. CDR3 sequence (DNA): TGTGCCAGCAGCTTAAACTCGTACACTGAAGCTTTCTTT. It is translated as CASSLNSYTEAFF.

This clonotype was seen many times. V is TRBV7-9 and J is TRBJ1-1, with D uncertain. The germline V and J ends were trimmed by 5 bases and 8 bases, with 9 bases remaining between them. The CDR3 length is 11 residues. CDR1 and CDR2 from the germline V gene are SEHNR and FQNEAQ (reference sequence). This CDR3 reads CASSLGLEAFF. The CDR3 DNA sequence: TGTGCCAGCAGCCTCGGCCTCGAAGCTTTCTTT.

Details on this clonotype: This may arise from a read error, as a much more abundant clone is one base away. This rearrangement joins TRBV12-3 or TRBV12-4 to TRBJ1-1, with D uncertain. The CDR3 consists of 14 residues. The CDR3 here is CAGSLDTSGGEAFF. The DNA for the CDR3 is TGTGCCGGCAGTTTAGACACCTCAGGAGGTGAAGCTTTCTTT.

Concerning this clonotype itself: At one end, the junction sequence differs from germline, possibly due to a read error. V usage is TRBV15 and J usage is TRBJ2-3; 7 nucleotides line up with TRBD2. Germline V gene data show CDR1 as LNHNV and CDR2 as YYDKDF (reference sequence). This CDR3 contains 17 residues. This chain's CDR3 is CATSRPLAEENTDTQYF. The CDR3 DNA follows: TGTGCCACCAGCAGACCCCTAGCGGAGGAAAACACAGATACGCAATATTTT. Variable domain in full (rest from reference TRBV15 and TRBJ2-3): DAMVIQNPRYQVTQFGKPVTLSCSQTLNHNVMYWYQQKSSQAPKLLFHYYDKDFNNEADTPDNFQSRRPNTSFCFLDIRSPGLGDTAMYLCATSRPLAEENTDTQYFGPGTRLTVL.

Many counts were recorded for this clonotype. This chain uses TRBV18 with TRBJ2-7; D not resolved. The CDR3 is made up of 14 amino acids. Trimming took off 5 bases at V and 6 bases at J, with 17 bases between the two ends. Germline-derived CDR1 and CDR2 are KGHSH and LQKENI. The CDR3 DNA is TGTGCCAGCTCATACACGGACCCCAGGAGCGAGCAGTACTTC. It is translated as CASSYTDPRSEQYF.

This clonotype was detected many times. The rearrangement joins TRBV3-1 to TRBJ2-3; D is perhaps TRBD1 (6 bases). This CDR3 is built from 16 residues. Looked up from germline, CDR1 is LGHDT and CDR2 is YNNKEL (reference sequence). V lost 3 bases to trimming and J lost 11 bases, with 24 bases between them. CDR3 coding DNA: TGTGCCAGCAGCCAGGGGGCGGACAGTCCCCCGGGTAGGCAGTATTTT. Its translation: CASSQGADSPPGRQYF.

As concerns this clonotype: A much larger clone is a single base away; this may be a read error. Likely a read error: the CDR3 ends without its conserved phenylalanine or tryptophan. This chain connects TRBV30 to TRBJ1-6; a weak D match, TRBD1 (5 bases). CDR1 GTSNPN and CDR2 SVGIG come from the germline V gene (reference sequence). The germline V and J ends were trimmed by 2 bases and 7 bases, with 18 bases remaining between them. The CDR3 has 16 amino acids. CDR3 residues: CAWSPDPGPKNSPLHS. In DNA form, the CDR3 reads TGTGCCTGGAGTCCGGACCCGGGACCAAAGAATTCACCCCTCCACTCT.

In its sample, this clonotype was seen many times. The chain joins TRBV20-1 to TRBJ2-6, with D tentatively TRBD2 (7 bases). Germline V gene lookup returns CDR1 DFQATT and CDR2 SNEGSKA (reference sequence). This CDR3 has 16 residues. Trimming pared 0 bases from V and 3 bases from J, leaving 12 bases between. The CDR3 DNA reads as TGCAGTGCTAGAGATGGGGGGGGCCTTGGGGCCAACGTCCTGACTTTC. Translating gives CSARDGGGLGANVLTF.

This clonotype was observed a few times. CDR3 residues: CAWSMGAHQPQHF. DNA of the CDR3: TGTGCCTGGAGCATGGGGGCTCATCAGCCCCAGCATTTT. V usage is TRBV30 and J usage is TRBJ1-5; a possible D gene is TRBD1 (6 bases). CDR1 and CDR2 (germline): GTSNPN, SVGIG (reference sequence). Deletions cut 3 bases from V and 5 bases from J, with 11 bases between. There are 13 residues in the CDR3.

This clonotype was recorded many times. J is TRBJ2-1 and V is TRBV6-2 or TRBV6-3; 9 positions match TRBD1. Germline assignment: CDR1 MNHEY and CDR2 SVGEGT. The CDR3 covers 17 residues. V shed 2 bases and J 8 bases; nucleotides not matched to a gene: 13. CDR3 DNA sequence: TGTGCCAGCAGTTACCAACTCCCGGGACAGGGTGGGGATGAGCAGTTCTTC. Residues: CASSYQLPGQGGDEQFF.

This clonotype appeared many times. The J gene is TRBJ1-1, the V gene TRBV7-6; D not resolved. From germline, CDR1 is SGHVS and CDR2 FNYEAQ. Trimming removed 0 bases at V and 1 base at J, with 12 bases between. This CDR3 contains 16 residues. The CDR3 sequence: CASSLARGEWNTEAFF. The CDR3 DNA reads as TGTGCCAGCAGCTTAGCTCGCGGGGAATGGAACACTGAAGCTTTCTTT. Looking up the rest from reference TRBV7-6 and TRBJ1-1 gives the full variable domain: GAGVSQSPRYKVTKRGQDVALRCDPISGHVSLYWYRQALGQGPEFLTYFNYEAQQDKSGLPNDRFSAERPEGSISTLTIQRTEQRDSAMYRCASSLARGEWNTEAFFGQGTRLTVV.

This clonotype has a count of ten or more. This chain links TRBV12-3 or TRBV12-4 with TRBJ1-2; D is unclear. The CDR3 covers 12 residues. V was trimmed by 7 bases and J by 5 bases, leaving 11 bases between them. The CDR3 DNA reads TGTGCCAGCACCCCTGACCGGTATGGCTACACCTTC. Translation: CASTPDRYGYTF.

This clonotype was counted at least ten times. This chain connects TRBV3-1 to TRBJ1-6; possibly TRBD1 for D (5 bases). Germline V gene lookup returns CDR1 LGHDT and CDR2 YNNKEL (reference sequence). The V gene lost 4 bases and the J gene lost 5 bases, with 15 bases spanning the gap. The CDR3 contains 16 residues. The CDR3 loop is CASSPGGRQDNSPLHF. As DNA, the CDR3 is TGTGCCAGCAGCCCTGGGGGGAGGCAGGATAATTCACCCCTCCACTTT.

V usage is TRBV2 and J usage is TRBJ1-3; 7 nucleotides line up with TRBD1. This CDR3 contains 17 residues. With V trimmed by 2 bases and J by 2 bases, 9 bases remained unmatched. In germline, CDR1 is SNHLY, CDR2 FYNNEI. Here the CDR3 DNA reads TGTGCCAGCAGTGAATCTGGGGCAGGGGGTCCTGGAAACACCATATATTTT. Its translation: CASSESGAGGPGNTIYF.

At least ten counts were recorded for this clonotype. The rearrangement joins TRBV20-1 to TRBJ1-4; D not resolved. Between the trimmed V and J ends, which lost 2 bases and 7 bases, there was a span of 8 bases. The germline CDR1 and CDR2 sequences are DFQATT and SNEGSKA (reference sequence). This CDR3 is built from 12 residues. The CDR3 loop reads CSARKPGEKLFF. CDR3 DNA sequence: TGCAGTGCTAGAAAACCGGGTGAAAAACTGTTTTTT.

Ten or more counts support this clonotype. This chain joins TRBV11-2 and TRBJ2-2; 7 bases line up with TRBD2. Unmatched junction bases numbered 5, after V lost 4 bases and J lost 0 bases. The germline gives CDR1 SGHAT, CDR2 FQNNGV. The CDR3 loop spans 16 amino acids. The DNA of the CDR3 is TGTGCCAGCAGCTCTACGGGGGGACCGAACACCGGGGAGCTGTTTTTT. The encoded protein is CASSSTGGPNTGELFF. Together with reference TRBV11-2 and TRBJ2-2, the CDR3 gives the full variable domain: EAGVAQSPRYKIIEKRQSVAFWCNPISGHATLYWYQQILGQGPKLLIQFQNNGVVDDSQLPKDRFSAERLKGVDSTLKIQPAKLEDSAVYLCASSSTGGPNTGELFFGEGSRLTVL.